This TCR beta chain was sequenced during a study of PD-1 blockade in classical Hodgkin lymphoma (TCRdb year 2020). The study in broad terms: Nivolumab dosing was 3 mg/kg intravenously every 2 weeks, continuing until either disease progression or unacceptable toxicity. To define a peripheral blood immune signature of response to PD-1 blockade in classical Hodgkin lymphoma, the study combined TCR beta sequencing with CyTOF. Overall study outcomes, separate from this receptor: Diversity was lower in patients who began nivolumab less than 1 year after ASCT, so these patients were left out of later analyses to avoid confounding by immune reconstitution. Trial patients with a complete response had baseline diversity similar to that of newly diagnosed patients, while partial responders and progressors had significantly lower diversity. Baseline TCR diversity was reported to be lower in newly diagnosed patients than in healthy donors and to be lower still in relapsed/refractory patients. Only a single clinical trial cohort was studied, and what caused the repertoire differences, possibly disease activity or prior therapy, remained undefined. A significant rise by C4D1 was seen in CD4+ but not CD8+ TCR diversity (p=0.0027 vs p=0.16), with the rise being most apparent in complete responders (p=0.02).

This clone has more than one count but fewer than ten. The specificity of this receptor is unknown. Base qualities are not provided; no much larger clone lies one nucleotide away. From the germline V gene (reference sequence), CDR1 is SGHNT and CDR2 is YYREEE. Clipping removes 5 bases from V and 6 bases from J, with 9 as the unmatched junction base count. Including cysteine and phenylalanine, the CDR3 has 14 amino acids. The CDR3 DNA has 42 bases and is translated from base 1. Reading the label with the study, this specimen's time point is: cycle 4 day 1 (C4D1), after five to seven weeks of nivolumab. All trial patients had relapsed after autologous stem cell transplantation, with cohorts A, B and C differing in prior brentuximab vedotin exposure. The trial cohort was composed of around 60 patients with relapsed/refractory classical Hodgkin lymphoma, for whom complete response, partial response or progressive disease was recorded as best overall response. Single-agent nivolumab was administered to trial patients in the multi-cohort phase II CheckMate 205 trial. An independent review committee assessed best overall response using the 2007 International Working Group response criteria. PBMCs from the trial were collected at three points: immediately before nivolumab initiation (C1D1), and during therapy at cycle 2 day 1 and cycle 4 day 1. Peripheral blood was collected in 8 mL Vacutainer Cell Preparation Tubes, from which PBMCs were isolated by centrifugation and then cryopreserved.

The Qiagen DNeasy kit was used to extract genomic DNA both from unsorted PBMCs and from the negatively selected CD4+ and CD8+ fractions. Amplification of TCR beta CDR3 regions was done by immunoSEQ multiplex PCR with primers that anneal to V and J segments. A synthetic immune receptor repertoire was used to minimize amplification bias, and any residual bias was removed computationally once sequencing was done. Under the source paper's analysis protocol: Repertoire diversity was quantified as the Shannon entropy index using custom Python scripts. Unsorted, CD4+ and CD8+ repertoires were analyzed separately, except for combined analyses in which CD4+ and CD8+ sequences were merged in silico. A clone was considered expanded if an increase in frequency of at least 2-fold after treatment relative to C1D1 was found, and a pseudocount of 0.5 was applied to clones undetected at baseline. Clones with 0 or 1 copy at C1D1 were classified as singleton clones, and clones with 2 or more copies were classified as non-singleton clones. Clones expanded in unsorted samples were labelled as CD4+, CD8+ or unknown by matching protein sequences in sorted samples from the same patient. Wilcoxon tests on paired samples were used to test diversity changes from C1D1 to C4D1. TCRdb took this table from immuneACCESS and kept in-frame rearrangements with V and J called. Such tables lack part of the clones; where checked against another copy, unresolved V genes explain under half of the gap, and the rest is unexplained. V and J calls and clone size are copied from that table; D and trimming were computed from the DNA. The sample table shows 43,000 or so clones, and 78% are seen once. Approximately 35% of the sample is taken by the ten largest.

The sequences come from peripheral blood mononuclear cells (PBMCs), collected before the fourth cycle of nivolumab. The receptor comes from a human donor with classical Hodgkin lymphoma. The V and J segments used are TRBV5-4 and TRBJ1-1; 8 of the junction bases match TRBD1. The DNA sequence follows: TGTGCCAGCAGTTCAGGGGGCGCCGGGGCTGAAGCTTTCTTT. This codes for CASSSGGAGAEAFF.